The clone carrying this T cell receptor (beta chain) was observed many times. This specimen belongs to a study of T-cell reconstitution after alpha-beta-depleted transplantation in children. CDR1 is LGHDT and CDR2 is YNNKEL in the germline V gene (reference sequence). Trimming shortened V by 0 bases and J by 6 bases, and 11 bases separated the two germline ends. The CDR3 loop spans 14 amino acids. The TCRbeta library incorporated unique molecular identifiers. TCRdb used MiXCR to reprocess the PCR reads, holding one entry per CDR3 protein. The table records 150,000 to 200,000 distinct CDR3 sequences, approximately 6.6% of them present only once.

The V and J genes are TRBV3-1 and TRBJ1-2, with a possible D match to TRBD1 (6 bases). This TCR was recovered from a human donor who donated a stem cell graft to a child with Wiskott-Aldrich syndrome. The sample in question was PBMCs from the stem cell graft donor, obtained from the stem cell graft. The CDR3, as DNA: TGTGCCAGCAGCCAAGATAGGACAGTACATGGCTACACCTTC. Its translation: CASSQDRTVHGYTF.